This T cell receptor beta chain stems from a study of T cell responses to AZD1222 COVID-19 vaccine. The study, taken as a whole, reports: Possibly, clonal diversity was underestimated; donors were largely white British and included more females. There were repertoire samples only from the period after the peak T cell response.

This clone was detected only once. Its antigen is not known. The CDR3 covers 15 residues. The germline V gene encodes CDR1 MDHEN and CDR2 SYDVKM. The ends were cut back, 1 base at V and 5 bases at J, with 14 bases in the middle. The assay was immunoSEQ multiplex PCR, and TCRdb's table has in-frame clones only and misses some. Of about 140,000 clones in the sample, about 88% are singletons; the top ten hold about 3.4%. This chain links TRBV28 with TRBJ1-2; D is unresolved. The starting material was peripheral blood, obtained 28 days after the second AZD1222 dose. This clonotype was obtained from an adult who received the AZD1222 COVID-19 vaccine. The CDR3: CASSLLRFSLYGYTF. The CDR3, as DNA: TGTGCCAGCAGTTTATTAAGGTTTAGTCTGTATGGCTACACCTTC.